A selection of T cell receptor beta chains follows, all from one sample in a study of blood T cells in healthy people across ages. TCRdb re-called the 5' RACE reads through MiXCR, storing one row per CDR3 protein. The sample has under 2,000,000 distinct CDR3 sequences, roughly 50% seen once. Material for sequencing was blood. The receptors shown here come from a woman aged 40 to 50 in good health. The conserved cysteine and the conserved F or W are not part of the CDR3 here. Size is stated for part of the rows, as once, few or many counts, or as a class when the clone is expanded.

clone_size	v_call	j_call	cdr3_aa
few	TRBV20-1	TRBJ2-3	SAFRDIGTDTQY
.	TRBV6-5	TRBJ2-1	ASSYLGGEDNEQF
.	TRBV7-8	TRBJ2-3	ASSARLAGAVTDTQY
few	TRBV2	TRBJ2-3	ASSVELADNTQY
few	TRBV7-2	TRBJ2-7	ASSFGLNEQY
.	TRBV4-1	TRBJ1-2	ASSQEPLGQSNYGYT
few	TRBV28	TRBJ2-3	ASSLRNRGMDTQY
.	TRBV20-1	TRBJ1-5	SARVYSNQPQH
few	TRBV7-9	TRBJ2-6	ASSWRSGANVLT
few	TRBV20-1	TRBJ2-7	SARNGAGNSYEQY
once	TRBV12-3/TRBV12-4	TRBJ2-3	ASSPRLAGGHTDTQY
few	TRBV11-1	TRBJ2-5	ASSFRLAEEQY
.	TRBV20-1	TRBJ2-6	SARGRGSGANVLT
.	TRBV6-5	TRBJ1-2	ASSYPMGQGARGYT
.	TRBV9	TRBJ2-1	ASSSGTSGGKFHEQF
many	TRBV7-2	TRBJ2-7	ASSLAPRYEQY
few	TRBV6-2/TRBV6-3	TRBJ2-5	ASITAGESQETQY
.	TRBV11-2	TRBJ2-5	ASSPEGGLPKRAQY
.	TRBV20-1	.	SARDSDREQY
few	TRBV12-3/TRBV12-4	TRBJ2-1	ASSPGGVGGEQF
.	TRBV24-1	TRBJ1-2	ATSDSREGRYGYT
few	TRBV6-2/TRBV6-3	TRBJ2-3	ASRASGGNSDTQY